The T cell receptor beta chain described here comes from a study of cytomegalovirus exposure and HLA in healthy donors (dated by TCRdb to about 2017). Regarding the complete study: An earlier analysis of approximately 640 of the donors reported 250 to 350 Gb of sequence data and around 120 million unique TCR beta sequences from 190 million or so T cells. Approximately 300 gigabases of sequencing data and around 88 million unique TCR sequences made up an early release that covered 500 to 700 HLA-typed donors. Among the roughly 410 genotyped donors, roughly 80% belonged to the genetic ancestry cluster associated with self-reported Caucasian donors. The study aimed to test whether signatures of past pathogen exposure could be identified by cataloging public T cell receptors. The study used immunosequencing to profile the T cell repertoires of under 700 subjects and linked those repertoires to cytomegalovirus serostatus. A separate validation cohort of 100 to 150 different subjects was used in addition to the roughly 720-subject first cohort. To predict cytomegalovirus infection status, the study brought together high-throughput TCR immunosequencing, statistical association of individual TCRs with disease status, and machine learning. A later analysis re-examined previously published TCR beta repertoires from about 670 donors and added high-resolution HLA genotyping to investigate patterns of TCR occurrence. In the later analysis, no new phenotypic data were used to find candidate immune exposures; instead, reliance was placed on TCR beta sequences and their occurrence across donors. An earlier analysis of 587 of the donors used high-throughput TCR beta sequencing to judge whether each TCR beta V gene segment behaved as functional or pseudogenic. Alongside the repertoire data, information on donor age, sex, ethnicity and CMV serostatus was compiled. In a later genetic analysis, genome-wide SNP genotypes for about 65% of the roughly 700 donors were used, and that subset was treated as a discovery cohort. All discovery cohort repertoires had been generated using a single sequencing platform. Class I and class II HLA loci were covered by the typing at four-digit resolution. Typing coverage varied by locus: roughly 629-630 donors for A, B, C, DRB1 and DQB1; some 520 for DQA1; around 570 for DPA1; roughly 470 for DPB1. Because of strong linkage in the cohort, five DR-DQ haplotypes were treated as single units for association and clustering. On average, roughly 250,000 unique TCR beta nucleotide sequences were sequenced per donor among fewer than 500 genotyped donors of the cohort, with roughly 20% of those sequences being non-productive. General findings and caveats noted by the study authors: A further reported finding was that TCR beta sequences accurately predicted the HLA-A and HLA-B alleles for most subjects in the first cohort. In a later analysis, most CMV-associated TCR beta chains were found to appear HLA-restricted, with HLA associations seemingly driven largely by CMV exposure. A group of highly shared sequence variants was considered likely to be a technical artifact of the sequencing pipeline. According to the authors, the approach could potentially be generalized to other disease states and immunological phenotypes. According to a later genetic analysis, donors in an Asian-associated ancestry cluster had fewer N-insertions in productive TCRs than the roughly 670-donor mean. In vitro tests confirmed that three of the cytomegalovirus-associated TCR beta chains recognize cytomegalovirus antigens. The presence/absence analyses assumed that sequencing depth was roughly uniform across donors, and that assumption may not be true. In a later analysis, HLA-associated TCR beta chains were found to be more clonally expanded and to have lower generation probabilities than equally common non-associated chains. A total of fewer than 200 TCR beta chains were listed by the study as associated with cytomegalovirus. The classifier was reported to diagnose cytomegalovirus status with high specificity and sensitivity in both the original and validation cohorts. The earlier analysis of fewer than 750 of the donors excluded some 15 rarely observed V segments, including chromosome 9 orphons, because counts were too low. A later analysis found that TCR association rates varied across HLA loci, with DRB1 alleles showing the most associated TCRs and HLA-C alleles the fewest. Most TCR sequences were seen in very few donors, while some public TCRs were found in many individuals. Linkage disequilibrium might explain the correlated functional status among segregating V segments, but an unknown experimental factor could not be ruled out. Only TCR beta chains were sequenced in this cohort, and the absence of alpha or paired-chain data limited detectable features. Because HLA typing was missing for some donors at each locus, association tests included only the typed subset. An earlier analysis of around 600 of the donors showed that most TCR beta V segments appeared in productive rearrangements either about 87% or about 30% of the time, which broadly matched IMGT annotations. Strong co-occurrence of HLA alleles, especially DR and DQ, made assigning TCR associations to individual alleles difficult. In a later analysis, several top co-occurrence clusters were reported to appear linked to parvovirus B19, influenza, CMV and Epstein-Barr virus. Immune exposure information for the cohort was limited to CMV serostatus. A later genetic analysis associated a missense DCLRE1C variant with V-gene and J-gene trimming of TCR beta chains, and an independent cohort replicated the association. Some IMGT-functional V segments, including TRBV6-2 and TRBV6-3, could not be told apart with the 87-base-pair reads, so those segments were excluded. A later analysis associated 16,951 TCR beta sequences with specific HLA alleles at a false discovery rate of 0.05.

Its CDR3 holds 13 amino acids, cysteine through phenylalanine. Only the CDR3 region is kept as DNA, spanning 39 bases read in frame from base 1. After removal of 6 bases from V and 7 bases from J, the junction retains 7 bases not matched to a gene. The germline V gene (reference sequence) specifies GTSNPN as CDR1 and SVGIG as CDR2. In total, fewer than 750 healthy bone marrow donors made up the cohort. All cohort members were sampled while nominally healthy, although unrecorded immune exposures were likely present. The donor tested CMV seronegative, placing the donor among the 350 or so seronegative members of the cohort. Every donor gave a peripheral blood sample, and the peripheral blood mononuclear cells from that sample were used for TCR beta sequencing. The Qiagen DNeasy Blood Extraction Kit was used to extract genomic DNA from the blood cell samples. For this clone: Its antigen is currently not known. Qualities for individual bases were not recorded, and no much larger clone is one base off.

The library relied on the immunoSEQ multiplex PCR assay. For the multiplex PCR, a mixture combining 60 forward primers for TCR Vbeta segments and 13 reverse primers for TCR Jbeta segments was used. The CDR3 region of rearranged TCR beta genes was amplified from genomic DNA with a multiplex PCR assay. The Illumina HiSeq System was used to sequence the amplified TCR beta libraries as 87-base-pair reads. In the source study's methods: Across the 600 to 700 repertoires, a later analysis counted tens of millions of unique TCR beta chains, roughly 11 million of which were shared by at least two donors. Raw reads were error-corrected and collapsed into unique sequences with a nearest-neighbor algorithm that merged closely related sequences to remove PCR and sequencing errors. Alignment of CDR3 sequences to IMGT reference sequences was used to assign V, D and J gene segments. For a sequence to be retained, at least a six-nucleotide match to both a V gene segment and a J gene segment was required. A rearrangement was called productive if the CDR3 had no stop codons and remained in frame with V and J, and every other rearrangement was called non-productive. CDR3 was defined by IMGT convention, running from the second conserved V-encoded cysteine to the conserved J-encoded phenylalanine. Sequences without an unambiguous match to a single V gene segment were excluded from the earlier analysis of approximately 600 of the donors. In an earlier analysis of approximately 560 of the donors, a V segment was called functional when productive rearrangements were above 56.7%, and segregating when the standard deviation between donors exceeded 5%. To diagnose cytomegalovirus status from the catalog of TCR beta chain sequences, a statistical classification framework was built. V and J gene assignment, in a later analysis, came from comparing TCR nucleotide sequences with IMGT/GENE-DB human TR gene sequences. A later analysis assigned CDR3 sequences and most-parsimonious VDJ recombination scenarios with the TCRdist pipeline. In a later analysis, each TCR beta chain was defined by its CDR3 amino acid sequence together with its V-gene family, and reads lacking a unique V-gene family were excluded. A later analysis removed 450 to 600 highly shared, low-generation-probability nucleotide sequences to deal with suspected cross-contamination and a sequencing artifact. A later analysis calculated a clonal expansion index for each public chain from normalized within-repertoire ranks of inferred template counts. Generation probabilities in a later analysis came from a VDJ recombination model fitted to out-of-frame rearrangements, and those results were checked against IGoR. A later analysis scored TCR-TCR, TCR-HLA and TCR-CMV co-occurrence with hypergeometric tests, applying a repertoire-size bias correction to TCR pairs. To estimate false discovery rates, a later analysis permuted the HLA or CMV assignments 20 times. A later analysis grouped co-occurring TCRs with DBSCAN, adding TCRdist sequence similarity when clustering within HLA-allele-positive subsets. Repertoires with fewer than 30,000 or more than 120,000 public chains, plus five repertoires with anomalous nucleotide sharing, were excluded from co-occurrence clustering. Drawn from immuneACCESS, this table holds only the in-frame rearrangements with V and J called that TCRdb kept. Clones are partly lost; checked studies trace under half to an unresolved V gene and leave the rest unexplained. V, J and clone size were drawn from that table, and D and trimming were deduced from the DNA. This sample holds under 110,000 clones; over 70% were observed only once. 0.79% of the sample rests with the top ten.

This receptor was taken from a boy under 18 in good health and CMV-seronegative. Recombination joined TRBV30 with TRBJ2-2; 8 nucleotides in the junction match TRBD2. The specimen sequenced was PBMCs. The CDR3 amino acid sequence is: CACDPGRGGELFF. The DNA is TGTGCCTGCGACCCCGGGAGGGGCGGGGAGCTGTTTTTT.